These 18 T cell receptor beta chains share one sample of origin, sequenced in a study of early T cells in non-severe SARS-CoV-2 infection. MiXCR, run by TCRdb on the 5' RACE reads, gives a single entry per CDR3 protein. The data contain more than 30,000 distinct CDR3 sequences, 6% to 7.5% of them singletons. Sample: whole blood, taken at baseline. All receptors come from an adult who was a healthcare worker with PCR-confirmed SARS-CoV-2 infection or an uninfected control (not recorded which).

This clonotype has ten or more counts. This chain joins TRBV7-6 and TRBJ2-1, with D unresolved. Trimming pared 1 base from V and 1 base from J, leaving 8 bases between. Germline CDR1 SGHVS, CDR2 FNYEAQ. The CDR3 has 15 residues. CDR3 region: CASSLEGLSYNEQFF. Written as DNA, the CDR3 is TGTGCCAGCAGCTTAGAAGGGCTATCCTACAATGAGCAGTTCTTC.

In this sample, this clonotype turned up a few times. A much larger clone lies a single base off, so this may be a read error. The chain combines TRBV21-1 with TRBJ2-7; TRBD2 is taken as the D call from the table, unchecked against the DNA. TRBV21-1 is designated a pseudogene. The CDR3 runs to 15 residues. CDR3: CASSKTNGGFYEQYV. CDR3 coding DNA: TGTGCCAGCAGCAAGACTAACGGAGGATTTTACGAGCAGTACGTC.

This chain's CDR3 is CAWSPGQGAPGYTF. CDR3 DNA: TGTGCCTGGTCCCCGGGACAGGGGGCGCCTGGCTACACCTTC. The V call is TRBV30, the J call TRBJ1-2; 12 bases map to TRBD1. Germline V lookup: CDR1 GTSNPN, CDR2 SVGIG (reference sequence). The CDR3 totals 14 residues. The J segment lost 7 bases and the V segment lost 5 bases, leaving 8 bases of the junction unmatched.

The chain combines TRBV11-1 with TRBJ1-2; maybe TRBD1 (6 bases). The germline V gene encodes CDR1 SGHAT and CDR2 FQDESV (reference sequence). V was cut by 3 bases and J by 7 bases, with 12 bases left in between. This CDR3 comprises 13 residues. The CDR3 bases are TGTGCCAGCAGCTTTCGGGGGCAACCTGGCTACACCTTC. Its translation: CASSFRGQPGYTF.

This chain links TRBV12-3 or TRBV12-4 with TRBJ2-7, with 7 bases matching TRBD2. Losses at the gene ends were 6 bases for V and 7 bases for J; bases not matched to a gene: 18. The CDR3 sequence is 16 residues long. The CDR3, as DNA: TGTGCCAGCAGAAGGATAGGGGCGGGAGTCTTTGATGAGCAGTACTTC. This gives the protein CASRRIGAGVFDEQYF.

The chain combines TRBV6-1 with TRBJ2-5; no clear D. Germline V gene lookup returns CDR1 MNHNS and CDR2 SASEGT. CDR3 length equals 12 residues. V was pared by 4 bases and J by 5 bases, with 8 bases between. This chain's CDR3 is CASSVVWETQYF. The CDR3 DNA reads TGTGCCAGCAGTGTAGTCTGGGAGACCCAGTACTTC.

The V and J genes are TRBV28 and TRBJ2-2, with 13 bases matching TRBD2. The V gene end was trimmed by 4 bases and the J gene end by 5 bases; junction bases not matched to a gene: 10. Germline lookup yields CDR1 MDHEN and CDR2 SYDVKM. The CDR3 spans 18 residues. The CDR3 sequence: CASSSPGLAGVGTGELFF. The CDR3 DNA reads as TGTGCCAGCAGTTCACCCGGACTAGCGGGAGTCGGGACCGGGGAGCTGTTTTTT.

Here the CDR3 reads CASSLDGGRGGELFF. CDR3 DNA: TGTGCCAGCAGCTTGGATGGTGGGAGAGGCGGGGAGCTGTTTTTT. This chain uses TRBV5-4 with TRBJ2-2, with D tentatively TRBD2 (5 bases). Germline assignment: CDR1 SGHNT and CDR2 YYREEE (reference sequence). The CDR3 sequence is 15 residues long. V was cut by 0 bases and J by 7 bases, with 13 bases left in between.

The sample holds a few counts of this clonotype. This chain connects TRBV6-1 to TRBJ2-1; 9 nucleotides agree with TRBD2. The CDR3 is made up of 14 amino acids. The V gene end was trimmed by 2 bases and the J gene end by 4 bases; junction bases not matched to a gene: 0. CDR1 is MNHNS, CDR2 SASEGT, per germline. CDR3 sequence (DNA): TGTGCCAGCAGTGAACTAGCGGGGTACAATGAGCAGTTCTTC. The encoded protein is CASSELAGYNEQFF.

Many counts were recorded for this clonotype. As DNA, the CDR3 is TGTGCCAGCAATGAGGACAGGGCTCTAAATGAGCAGTTCTTC. As protein: CASNEDRALNEQFF. This chain links TRBV2 with TRBJ2-1, with TRBD1 matching 8 bases. V lost 7 bases to trimming and J lost 7 bases; unmatched junction nucleotides: 9. CDR3 length: 14 residues. Germline V gene lookup returns CDR1 SNHLY and CDR2 FYNNEI.

This clonotype has more than one count but fewer than ten. The chain joins TRBV10-3 to TRBJ2-1; 7 positions agree with TRBD2. This CDR3 is 14 amino acids long. The germline gives CDR1 ENHRY, CDR2 SYGVKD. The V segment lost 6 bases and the J segment 4 bases; nucleotides outside the gene matches: 6. The CDR3 nucleotides are TGTGCCATCAGGACGGGGGGAACGTACAATGAGCAGTTCTTC. Translated, it gives CAIRTGGTYNEQFF.

This clonotype has more than one count but fewer than ten. V usage is TRBV7-9 and J usage is TRBJ2-1; 7 nucleotides align to TRBD1. Trimming at V came to 2 bases and at J to 16 bases, leaving 11 bases not matched to a gene. Germline CDR1 SEHNR, CDR2 FQNEAQ (reference sequence). The CDR3 is 13 residues long. The CDR3 loop reads CASSLLVGGFHFF. CDR3 nucleotides: TGTGCCAGCAGCTTATTAGTAGGGGGCTTTCATTTCTTC.

The chain joins TRBV4-3 to TRBJ2-1, with TRBD2 identical over 9 bases. The length of the CDR3 is 15 residues. V lost 2 bases and J lost 8; bases outside the gene matches: 7. The germline CDR1 and CDR2 sequences are LGHNA and YSLEER. The CDR3 nucleotides read TGCGCCAGCAGCCAAACTAGCGGGTTAGGGGATGAGCAGTTCTTC. It is translated as CASSQTSGLGDEQFF.

This clonotype was seen many times. The rearrangement uses TRBV7-2 and TRBJ2-1; 12 nucleotides match TRBD2. Germline loops: CDR1 SGHTA, CDR2 FQGNSA. With V trimmed by 8 bases and J by 5 bases, 13 bases remained unmatched. The CDR3 is 17 residues long. The CDR3 bases are TGTGCCAGCCAGCGGCGACTAGCGGGAGTTTGGAACAATGAGCAGTTCTTC. This translates into CASQRRLAGVWNNEQFF.

This clonotype has a count of ten or more. The rearrangement joins TRBV6-6 to TRBJ2-2; TRBD2 matches 12 bases. V dropped 2 bases and J dropped 6; count of bases not matched to a gene: 7. Germline CDR1 reads MNHNY; CDR2 reads SVGAGI (reference sequence). CDR3 length: 17 residues. The CDR3 spells CASSYTFLAGGPGELFF. The CDR3, as DNA: TGTGCCAGCAGTTACACTTTCCTAGCGGGAGGGCCCGGGGAGCTGTTTTTT.

This clonotype was detected a few times. The V and J genes are TRBV20-1 and TRBJ1-1; the D gene is possibly TRBD1 (6 bases). The CDR3 spans 12 residues. Trimming removed 5 bases at V and 1 base at J, with 8 bases between. Germline CDR1 DFQATT, CDR2 SNEGSKA (reference sequence). The CDR3 is CSASTGNTEAFF. The CDR3 DNA is TGCAGTGCTTCGACAGGGAACACTGAAGCTTTCTTT.

The sample holds a few counts of this clonotype. The V and J genes are TRBV2 and TRBJ2-5; weak D call: TRBD2 (5 bases). Germline lookup yields CDR1 SNHLY and CDR2 FYNNEI. V was cut by 1 base and J by 3 bases, with 9 bases left in between. There are 14 residues in the CDR3. CDR3 coding DNA: TGTGCCAGCAGTGAAGACGAGGGAAAAGAGACCCAGTACTTC. This codes for CASSEDEGKETQYF.

This clonotype has only a few counts. V is TRBV9 and J is TRBJ2-1; weak D call: TRBD2 (6 bases). Germline V gene sequence: CDR1 SGDLS, CDR2 YYNGEE. The CDR3 has 14 residues. V was clipped by 1 base and J by 8 bases, with 13 bases between them. CDR3 sequence reads: CASSVSGVPHEQFF. DNA of the CDR3: TGTGCCAGCAGCGTATCGGGAGTCCCCCATGAGCAGTTCTTC.